This TCR beta chain was obtained from a study of Tregs in tolerant kidney transplant recipients. Unstimulated regulatory T cells (CD4+CD25+CD127-), CD4+CD25- non-regulatory cells, CD4 and CD8 cells were FACS-sorted from thawed PBMCs. Method: immunoSEQ multiplex PCR; TCRdb's copy keeps in-frame clones and lacks some. Here the sample spans about 240,000 clones, more than 65% being singletons. The germline V gene has CDR1 SGHVS and CDR2 FNYEAQ. Trimming removed 1 base from V and 4 bases from J, with 15 bases in between. This CDR3 region has 16 residues. Source material: CD4+ T cells from blood. The J gene is TRBJ2-3, the V gene TRBV7-6; D tentatively fits TRBD1 or TRBD2 (5 bases each). The clonotype comes from a human donor in good health. The CDR3 DNA sequence: TGTGCCAGCAGCTTAGGAGGTGGGCAGGGAGCAGATACGCAGTATTTT. Its translation: CASSLGGGQGADTQYF.